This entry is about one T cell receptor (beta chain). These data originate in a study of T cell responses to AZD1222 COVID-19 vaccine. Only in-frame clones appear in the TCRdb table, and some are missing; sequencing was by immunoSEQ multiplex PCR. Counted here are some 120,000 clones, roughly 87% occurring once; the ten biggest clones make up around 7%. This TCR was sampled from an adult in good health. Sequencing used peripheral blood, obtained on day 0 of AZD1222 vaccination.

CDR3 loop: CASSRTGNFDSPLHF. The CDR3 nucleotides read TGTGCCAGTAGTAGAACAGGGAATTTCGATTCACCCCTCCACTTT. V usage is TRBV19 and J usage is TRBJ1-6, with a possible D match to TRBD1 (6 bases). Trimming removed 4 bases at V and 8 bases at J, with 15 bases between. CDR3 length equals 15 residues. From germline, CDR1 is LNHDA and CDR2 SQIVND (reference sequence).